The 4 T cell receptor beta chains below all came from one sample that was sequenced in a study of shared clonotypes between healthy human individuals. The method was immunoSEQ multiplex PCR; TCRdb's version includes in-frame clones alone and lacks a portion of them. The table has 1.5 million to 1.9 million clones, 95% to 99% seen once. Material for sequencing was naive CD4+ T cells sorted from blood. Described subset: CD45RA+ positively selected. Receptors originate from a man younger than 45 in good health.

The chain recombines TRBV5-4 with TRBJ2-7, with 9 bases that match TRBD1. CDR1 and CDR2 (germline): SGHNT, YYREEE (reference sequence). V gave up 5 bases and J gave up 1 base; unmatched junction bases: 4. This CDR3 has 14 amino acids. The CDR3 bases are TGTGCCAGCAGGAGGGGACAGGGTTCCTACGAGCAGTACTTC. Its translation is CASRRGQGSYEQYF. The entire variable domain, with the rest obtained from reference TRBV5-4 and TRBJ2-7, is as follows: ETGVTQSPTHLIKTRGQQVTLRCSSQSGHNTVSWYQQALGQGPQFIFQYYREEENGRGNFPPRFSGLQFPNYSSELNVNALELDDSALYLCASRRGQGSYEQYFGPGTRLTVT.

V usage is TRBV11-2 and J usage is TRBJ2-7; maybe TRBD1 (6 bases). CDR1 is SGHAT and CDR2 is FQNNGV in the germline V gene. The V gene lost 1 base and the J gene lost 1 base, with 8 bases spanning the gap. The CDR3 covers 14 residues. The CDR3 coding sequence is TGTGCCAGCAGCTTAGGGGACAATTCCTACGAGCAGTACTTC. Translated: CASSLGDNSYEQYF.

This CDR3 is CASDPPRGGYTF. The DNA of the CDR3 is TGTGCTAGTGATCCACCCCGCGGGGGCTACACCTTC. The genes are TRBV12-5 and TRBJ1-2; the D is unclear. The V end lost 7 bases, the J end lost 8 bases, and 14 bases lay between the germline ends. The CDR3 runs 12 residues. Looked up from germline, CDR1 is LGHNT and CDR2 is FRNRAP.

The chain has TRBV9 and TRBJ1-2; the D gene is possibly TRBD1 (6 bases). The CDR3 runs to 15 residues. CDR1 is SGDLS and CDR2 is YYNGEE in the germline V gene. V gave up 1 base and J gave up 0 bases, with 10 bases separating them. CDR3 in amino acids: CASSVHWTANYGYTF. CDR3 in DNA: TGTGCCAGCAGCGTACATTGGACAGCTAACTATGGCTACACCTTC.